One and the same sample provided the 11 T cell receptor beta chains below, sequenced in a study of blood T cells in healthy people across ages. Combining a sample-barcoded 5' primer with a J-beta primer mix, a second PCR ran for about 7 to 11 cycles. TCRdb reanalysed the 5' RACE reads using MiXCR and keeps one entry per CDR3 protein. The repertoire has about 940,000 distinct CDR3 sequences, roughly 50% of them found once; the top ten carry roughly 13%. Specimen: blood. The receptors derive from a man under 40 in good health.

The chain employs TRBV3-1 and TRBJ2-3, with 10 bases matching TRBD2. Losses at the gene ends were 0 bases for V and 2 bases for J; bases not matched to a gene: 8. The CDR3 extends over 18 amino acids. Germline CDR1 and CDR2: LGHDT and YNNKEL (reference sequence). CDR3 nucleotides: TGTGCCAGCAGCCAAGATCGGCTAGCGGGGGTGAACACAGATACGCAGTATTTT. As protein: CASSQDRLAGVNTDTQYF.

This clonotype was recorded once. The V call is TRBV3-1, the J call TRBJ2-2; TRBD2 matches at 9 bases. Germline trimming cut 1 base from V and 4 bases from J; bases unmatched to any gene: 4. CDR1 and CDR2 (germline): LGHDT, YNNKEL (reference sequence). The CDR3 has 16 amino acids. The CDR3, as DNA: TGTGCCAGCAGCCAAGCGGCTAGCGGGGTCACCGGGGAGCTGTTTTTT. Amino acid sequence: CASSQAASGVTGELFF.

There are a few counts of this clonotype. The gene calls are TRBV7-2 and TRBJ1-2; D ambiguous. The CDR3 has 13 amino acids. Germline CDR1 SGHTA, CDR2 FQGNSA. Deletions cut 1 base from V and 8 bases from J, with 11 bases between. CDR3: CASSLGIRSGYTF. The CDR3 DNA reads TGTGCCAGCAGCTTAGGGATACGCAGCGGCTACACCTTC.

This clonotype was detected a few times. This rearrangement joins TRBV2 to TRBJ1-2; TRBD1 agrees at 8 bases. Germline V lookup: CDR1 SNHLY, CDR2 FYNNEI. The CDR3 runs to 14 residues. J lost 2 bases, V lost 6 bases, and 5 bases had no gene match. Written as DNA, the CDR3 is TGTGCCAGCAGCGCACAGGGGGGCAACTATGGCTACACCTTC. Translating it yields CASSAQGGNYGYTF.

V gene TRBV15 combines with J gene TRBJ2-3; 7 nucleotides line up with TRBD1. Germline assignment: CDR1 LNHNV and CDR2 YYDKDF (reference sequence). After removal of 6 bases from V and 4 bases from J, the junction contained 22 bases not matched to a gene. The CDR3 loop spans 19 amino acids. The CDR3 here is CATSNPEDRDPFRADTQYF. CDR3 DNA: TGTGCCACCAGTAATCCCGAAGACAGGGACCCCTTTCGGGCAGATACGCAGTATTTT.

The chain combines TRBV6-2 or TRBV6-3 with TRBJ2-5; D remains unclear. The germline V gene encodes CDR1 MNHEY and CDR2 SVGEGT. The CDR3 consists of 14 residues. V lost 7 bases and J 4 bases, leaving 16 bases between the germline ends. CDR3 residues: CASTQFVVRETQYF. CDR3 coding DNA: TGTGCCAGCACTCAATTCGTAGTACGAGAGACCCAGTACTTC.

J is TRBJ1-1 and V is TRBV6-5, with a weak D call TRBD1 (6 bases). CDR3 length equals 14 residues. Germline CDR1 and CDR2: MNHEY and SVGAGI. V was cut by 2 bases and J by 8 bases, with 15 bases left in between. The CDR3 here is CASSYETGRSEAFF. The DNA for the CDR3 is TGTGCCAGCAGTTACGAGACAGGAAGGTCCGAAGCTTTCTTT.

The V call is TRBV9, the J call TRBJ2-5; TRBD2 aligns across 10 bases. The CDR3 totals 15 residues. V lost 1 base and J lost 5; bases outside the gene matches: 5. CDR1 is SGDLS, CDR2 YYNGEE, per germline. This chain's CDR3 is CASSVWGSGGETQYF. CDR3 nucleotides: TGTGCCAGCAGCGTATGGGGTAGCGGGGGGGAGACCCAGTACTTC. The whole variable domain, remainder taken from reference TRBV9 and TRBJ2-5, is DSGVTQTPKHLITATGQRVTLRCSPRSGDLSVYWYQQSLDQGLQFLIQYYNGEERAKGNILERFSAQQFPDLHSELNLSSLELGDSALYFCASSVWGSGGETQYFGPGTRLLVL.

CDR3 DNA sequence: TGTGCCAGCAGCCCTAGACAGGGGGCGCAAAATGAGCAGTACTTC. It specifies CASSPRQGAQNEQYF. The chain has TRBV11-2 and TRBJ2-7, with 10 positions matching TRBD1. CDR1 and CDR2 from the germline V gene are SGHAT and FQNNGV. The V and J ends lost 5 bases and 7 bases, in that order; junction bases with no gene match: 11. The CDR3 loop spans 15 amino acids.

This clonotype was observed at least ten times. V and J are TRBV11-2 and TRBJ2-7, with no clear D. V gave up 3 bases and J gave up 2 bases, with 8 bases separating them. Germline CDR1 is SGHAT and CDR2 is FQNNGV. The CDR3 has 13 residues. The CDR3 loop is CASSFGRPYEQYF. The CDR3 DNA follows: TGTGCCAGCAGCTTTGGGCGGCCCTACGAGCAGTACTTC.

This clonotype has more than one count but fewer than ten. This chain links TRBV10-2 with TRBJ2-2; D unresolved. The V end lost 3 bases, the J end lost 1 base, and 6 bases lay between the germline ends. This CDR3 spans 14 amino acids. Germline V lookup: CDR1 WSHSY, CDR2 SAAADI. CDR3 residues: CASSDSGNTGELFF. CDR3 nucleotide sequence: TGCGCCAGCAGTGATTCTGGGAACACCGGGGAGCTGTTTTTT.